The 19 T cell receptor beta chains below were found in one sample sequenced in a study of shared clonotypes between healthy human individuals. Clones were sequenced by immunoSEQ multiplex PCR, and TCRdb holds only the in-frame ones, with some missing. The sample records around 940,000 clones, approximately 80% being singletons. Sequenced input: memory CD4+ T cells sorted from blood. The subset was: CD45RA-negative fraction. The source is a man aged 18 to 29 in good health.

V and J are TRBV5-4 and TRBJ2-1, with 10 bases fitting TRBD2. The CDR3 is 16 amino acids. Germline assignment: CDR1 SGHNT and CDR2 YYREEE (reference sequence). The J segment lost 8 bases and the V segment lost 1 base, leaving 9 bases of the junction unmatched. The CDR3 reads CASSLKLSGRKDEQFF. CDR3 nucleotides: TGTGCCAGCAGCTTGAAGCTTAGCGGGAGGAAAGATGAGCAGTTCTTC.

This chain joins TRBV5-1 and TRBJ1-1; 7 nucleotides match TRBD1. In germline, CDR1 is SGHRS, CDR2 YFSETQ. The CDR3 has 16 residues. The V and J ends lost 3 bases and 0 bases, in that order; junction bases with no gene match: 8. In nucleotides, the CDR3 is TGCGCCAGCAGCTCCCGGGACAGCGATATGAACACTGAAGCTTTCTTT. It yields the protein CASSSRDSDMNTEAFF.

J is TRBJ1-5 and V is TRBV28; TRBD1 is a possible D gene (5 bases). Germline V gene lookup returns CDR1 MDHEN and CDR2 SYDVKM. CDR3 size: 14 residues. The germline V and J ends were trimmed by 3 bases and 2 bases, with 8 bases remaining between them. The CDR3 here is CASSFRDRNQPQHF. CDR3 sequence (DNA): TGTGCCAGCAGTTTCAGGGACCGCAATCAGCCCCAGCATTTT.

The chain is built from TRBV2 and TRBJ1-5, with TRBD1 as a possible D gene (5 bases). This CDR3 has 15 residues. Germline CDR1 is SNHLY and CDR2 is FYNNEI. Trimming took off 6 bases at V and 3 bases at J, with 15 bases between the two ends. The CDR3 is CASSRFGGVNQPQHF. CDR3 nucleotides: TGTGCCAGCAGCCGTTTTGGGGGAGTCAATCAGCCCCAGCATTTT.

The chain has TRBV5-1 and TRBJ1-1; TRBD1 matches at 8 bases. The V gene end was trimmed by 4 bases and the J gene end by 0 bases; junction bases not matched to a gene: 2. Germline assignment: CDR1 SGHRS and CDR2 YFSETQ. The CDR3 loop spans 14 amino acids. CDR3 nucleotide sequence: TGCGCCAGCAGCGCGGACAGGGTGAACACTGAAGCTTTCTTT. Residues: CASSADRVNTEAFF.

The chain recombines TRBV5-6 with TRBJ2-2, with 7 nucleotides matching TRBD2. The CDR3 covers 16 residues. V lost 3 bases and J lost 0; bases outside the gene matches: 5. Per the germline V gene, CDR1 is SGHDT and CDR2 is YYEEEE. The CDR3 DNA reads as TGTGCCAGCAGCTCGCGGGGGACTCCGAACACCGGGGAGCTGTTTTTT. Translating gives CASSSRGTPNTGELFF.

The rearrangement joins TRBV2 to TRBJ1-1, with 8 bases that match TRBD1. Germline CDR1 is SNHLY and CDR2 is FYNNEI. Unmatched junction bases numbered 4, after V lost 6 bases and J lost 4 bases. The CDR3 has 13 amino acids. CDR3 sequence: CASSRGRATEAFF. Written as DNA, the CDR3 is TGTGCCAGCAGCAGGGGGCGGGCCACTGAAGCTTTCTTT.

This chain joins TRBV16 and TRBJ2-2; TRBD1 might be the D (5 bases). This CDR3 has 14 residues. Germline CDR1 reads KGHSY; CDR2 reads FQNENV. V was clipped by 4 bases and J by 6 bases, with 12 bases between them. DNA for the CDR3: TGTGCCAGCAGCCTTGACAGTTCAGCCGGGGAGCTGTTTTTT. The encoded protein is CASSLDSSAGELFF.

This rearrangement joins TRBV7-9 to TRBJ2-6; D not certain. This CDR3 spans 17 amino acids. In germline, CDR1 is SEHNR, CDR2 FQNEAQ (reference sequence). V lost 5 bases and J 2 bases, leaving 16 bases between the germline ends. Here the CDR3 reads CASSPLVGGTGANVLTF. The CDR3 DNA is TGTGCCAGCAGCCCATTGGTAGGCGGAACTGGGGCCAACGTCCTGACTTTC.

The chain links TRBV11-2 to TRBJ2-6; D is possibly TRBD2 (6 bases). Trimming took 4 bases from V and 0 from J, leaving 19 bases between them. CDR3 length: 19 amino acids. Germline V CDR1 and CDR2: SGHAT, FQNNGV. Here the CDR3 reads CASSSWTSGGLSGANVLTF. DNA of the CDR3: TGTGCCAGCAGCTCCTGGACATCCGGAGGGCTCTCTGGGGCCAACGTCCTGACTTTC.

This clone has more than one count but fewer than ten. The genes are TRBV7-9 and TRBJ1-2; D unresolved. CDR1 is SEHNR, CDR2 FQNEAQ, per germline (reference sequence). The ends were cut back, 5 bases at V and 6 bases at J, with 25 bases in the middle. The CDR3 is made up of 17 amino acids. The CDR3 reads CASSRENTLRGNHGYTF. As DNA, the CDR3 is TGTGCCAGCAGCCGCGAGAATACTCTCAGAGGGAACCATGGCTACACCTTC.

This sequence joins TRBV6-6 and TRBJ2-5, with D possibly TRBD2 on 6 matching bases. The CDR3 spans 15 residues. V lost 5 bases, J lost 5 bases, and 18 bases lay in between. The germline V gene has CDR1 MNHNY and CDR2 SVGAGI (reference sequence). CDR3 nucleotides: TGTGCCAGCAGTATCCGTCTCGGGGGTCGGGAGACCCAGTACTTC. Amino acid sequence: CASSIRLGGRETQYF.

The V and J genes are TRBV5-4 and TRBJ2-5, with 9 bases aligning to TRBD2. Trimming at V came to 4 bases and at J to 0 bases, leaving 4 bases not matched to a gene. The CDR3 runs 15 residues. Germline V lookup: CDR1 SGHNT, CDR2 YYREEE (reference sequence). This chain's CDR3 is CASSTASGDQETQYF. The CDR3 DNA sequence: TGTGCCAGCAGCACCGCTAGCGGGGACCAAGAGACCCAGTACTTC.

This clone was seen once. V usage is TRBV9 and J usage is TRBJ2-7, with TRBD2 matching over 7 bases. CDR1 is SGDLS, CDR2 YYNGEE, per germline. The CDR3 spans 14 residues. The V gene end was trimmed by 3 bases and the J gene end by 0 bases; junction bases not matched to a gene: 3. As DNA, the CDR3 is TGTGCCAGCAGCGCCCGGGACTACTCCTACGAGCAGTACTTC. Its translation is CASSARDYSYEQYF.

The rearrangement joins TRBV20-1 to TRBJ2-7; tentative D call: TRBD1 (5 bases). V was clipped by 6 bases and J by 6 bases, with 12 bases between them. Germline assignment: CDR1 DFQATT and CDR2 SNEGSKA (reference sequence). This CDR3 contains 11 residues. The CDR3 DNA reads TGCAGTGCCCGTGGGGCTGCCGAGCAGTACTTC. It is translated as CSARGAAEQYF.

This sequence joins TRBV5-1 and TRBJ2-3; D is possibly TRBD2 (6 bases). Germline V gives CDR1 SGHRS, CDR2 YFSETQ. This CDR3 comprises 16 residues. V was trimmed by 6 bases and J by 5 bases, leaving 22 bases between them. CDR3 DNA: TGCGCCAGCACTTCCACGGGACTTGATTTACTAGATACGCAGTATTTT. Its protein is CASTSTGLDLLDTQYF. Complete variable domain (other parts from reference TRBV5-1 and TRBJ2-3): KAGVTQTPRYLIKTRGQQVTLSCSPISGHRSVSWYQQTPGQGLQFLFEYFSETQRNKGNFPGRFSGRQFSNSRSEMNVSTLELGDSALYLCASTSTGLDLLDTQYFGPGTRLTVL.

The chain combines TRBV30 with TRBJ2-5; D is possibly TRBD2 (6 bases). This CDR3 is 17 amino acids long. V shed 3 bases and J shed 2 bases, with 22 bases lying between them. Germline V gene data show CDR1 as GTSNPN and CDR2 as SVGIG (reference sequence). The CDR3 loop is CAWSIGRRGGSQETQYF. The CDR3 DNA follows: TGTGCCTGGAGCATCGGGAGAAGGGGCGGATCTCAAGAGACCCAGTACTTC.

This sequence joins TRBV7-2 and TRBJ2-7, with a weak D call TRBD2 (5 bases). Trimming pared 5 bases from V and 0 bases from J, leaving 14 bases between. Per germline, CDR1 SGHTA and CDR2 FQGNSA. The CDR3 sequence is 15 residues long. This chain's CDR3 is CASSLDTTSSYEQYF. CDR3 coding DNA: TGTGCCAGCAGCCTAGACACAACTAGCTCCTACGAGCAGTACTTC. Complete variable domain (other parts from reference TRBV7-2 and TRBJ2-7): GAGVSQSPSNKVTEKGKDVELRCDPISGHTALYWYRQSLGQGLEFLIYFQGNSAPDKSGLPSDRFSAERTGGSVSTLTIQRTQQEDSAVYLCASSLDTTSSYEQYFGPGTRLTVT.

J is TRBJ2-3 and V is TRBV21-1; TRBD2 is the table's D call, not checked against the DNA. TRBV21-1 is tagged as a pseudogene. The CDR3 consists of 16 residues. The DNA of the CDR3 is TGTGCCAGCAGCAAAGCTAAAGCGGGAGGGTCAGATACGCAGTATTTT. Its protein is CASSKAKAGGSDTQYF.